This TCR beta chain was sequenced during a study of cytomegalovirus exposure and HLA in healthy donors (dated by TCRdb to about 2017). In terms of the full investigation: In an earlier analysis of 450 to 750 of the donors, 250 to 300 Gb of sequence data and 100 million or so unique TCR beta sequences from 150 million to 200 million T cells were reported. An early release that covered some 630 HLA-typed donors contained about 300 gigabases of sequencing data and roughly 84 million unique TCR sequences. Of the 350 to 400 genotyped donors, about 80% fell in the genetic ancestry cluster associated with self-reported Caucasian donors. The study aimed to test whether signatures of past pathogen exposure could be identified by cataloging public T cell receptors. The study used immunosequencing to profile the T cell repertoires of 670 or so subjects and linked those repertoires to cytomegalovirus serostatus. A separate validation cohort of 100 to 150 different subjects was used in addition to the 666-subject first cohort. The study combined high-throughput TCR immunosequencing, statistical association of individual TCRs with disease status, and machine learning to predict cytomegalovirus infection status. In a later analysis, previously published TCR beta repertoires from 670 or so donors were re-analyzed and high-resolution HLA genotyping was added so that TCR occurrence patterns could be studied. The later analysis used no new phenotypic data to find candidate immune exposures, relying instead on TCR beta sequences and their occurrence across donors. An earlier analysis of fewer than 700 of the donors applied high-throughput TCR beta sequencing to assess whether each TCR beta V gene segment acted as functional or pseudogenic. Alongside the repertoire data, information on donor age, sex, ethnicity and CMV serostatus was compiled. Genome-wide SNP genotypes for about 55% of the roughly 670 donors were used in a later genetic analysis, which treated that subset as a discovery cohort. Every discovery cohort repertoire had been produced on one sequencing platform. Class I and class II HLA loci were covered by the typing at four-digit resolution. Typing coverage varied by locus: roughly 629-640 donors for A, B, C, DRB1 and DQB1; more than 500 for DQA1; 600 to 610 for DPA1; approximately 470 for DPB1. About 5 DR-DQ haplotypes were handled as single units for association and clustering, since linkage in the cohort was strong. Among 300 to 500 genotyped donors of the cohort, an average of about 240,000 unique TCR beta nucleotide sequences was sequenced per donor, of which approximately 19% were non-productive. The investigation overall reported the following: An earlier analysis of some 560 of the donors showed that most TCR beta V segments appeared in productive rearrangements either about 87% or about 30% of the time, which broadly matched IMGT annotations. Most TCR sequences were observed very rarely across donors, whereas some public TCRs were present in many individuals. Because some donors lacked HLA typing at each locus, the association tests relied only on the typed subset. The classifier was reported to diagnose cytomegalovirus status with high specificity and sensitivity in both the original and validation cohorts. The 87-base-pair reads could not distinguish some IMGT-functional V segments, including TRBV6-2 and TRBV6-3, so those segments were excluded. CMV serostatus was the only immune exposure information available for the cohort. Several of the top co-occurrence clusters appeared to be linked to parvovirus B19, influenza, CMV and Epstein-Barr virus, according to a later analysis. Most CMV-associated TCR beta chains appeared to be HLA-restricted in a later analysis, and the HLA associations seemed to be driven largely by CMV exposure. Three of the identified cytomegalovirus-associated TCR beta chains were confirmed in vitro to be specific for cytomegalovirus antigens. An association between a missense DCLRE1C variant and V-gene and J-gene trimming of TCR beta chains was found in a later genetic analysis and replicated in an independent cohort. According to a later genetic analysis, donors in an Asian-associated ancestry cluster had fewer N-insertions in productive TCRs than the approximately 670-donor mean. A later analysis found that HLA-associated TCR beta chains were more clonally expanded and had lower generation probabilities than equally common non-associated chains. The earlier analysis of about 600 of the donors excluded over 15 rarely observed V segments, including chromosome 9 orphons, because counts were too low. A cluster of highly shared sequence variants was judged likely to represent a technical artifact of the sequencing pipeline. In a later analysis, 16,951 TCR beta sequences were associated with specific HLA alleles at a false discovery rate of 0.05. Linkage disequilibrium might explain the correlated functional status among segregating V segments, but an unknown experimental factor could not be ruled out. The study listed 170 or so TCR beta chains as associated with cytomegalovirus. Assigning TCR associations to individual alleles was difficult when HLA alleles, especially DR and DQ, strongly co-occurred. It was suggested by the authors that the approach could potentially be generalized to other disease states and immunological phenotypes. This cohort had only TCR beta chains sequenced, and the lack of alpha or paired-chain data limited which features could be detected. A further reported finding was that TCR beta sequences accurately predicted the HLA-A and HLA-B alleles for most subjects in the first cohort. In a later analysis, TCR association rates were found to vary across HLA loci, with the most associated TCRs seen for DRB1 alleles and the fewest for HLA-C alleles. Presence/absence analyses assumed roughly uniform sequencing depth across donors, an assumption that may not hold.

Via the germline V gene, CDR1 is SGHRS and CDR2 YFSETQ. CDR3 length: 17 amino acids, cysteine to phenylalanine. The only DNA kept is the CDR3, 51 bases in frame from the first base. V is shortened by 0 bases, J by 0 bases, and the region joining them spans 12 bases. Library generation was performed with the immunoSEQ multiplex PCR assay. For the multiplex PCR, a mixture combining 60 forward primers for TCR Vbeta segments and 13 reverse primers for TCR Jbeta segments was used. The CDR3 region of rearranged TCR beta genes was amplified from genomic DNA by a multiplex PCR assay. The Illumina HiSeq System was used to sequence the amplified TCR beta libraries as 87-base-pair reads. In the authors' own workflow: Across the 666 repertoires, a later analysis counted some 80 million unique TCR beta chains, approximately 10 million of which were shared by at least two donors. Raw reads were error-corrected and collapsed into unique sequences with a nearest-neighbor algorithm that merged closely related sequences to remove PCR and sequencing errors. V, D and J gene segments were assigned by aligning CDR3 sequences to IMGT reference sequences. Each retained sequence needed at least a six-nucleotide match to both a V gene segment and a J gene segment. Rearrangements were called productive when the CDR3 lacked stop codons and stayed in frame with V and J; all others were non-productive. Following IMGT convention, CDR3 was defined as the stretch from the second conserved V-encoded cysteine up to the conserved J-encoded phenylalanine. The earlier analysis of about 610 of the donors excluded any sequence lacking an unambiguous match to a single V gene segment. In an earlier analysis of several hundred of the donors, V segments were called functional above 56.7% productive rearrangements and were called segregating when the between-donor standard deviation exceeded 5%. To diagnose cytomegalovirus status from the catalog of TCR beta chain sequences, a statistical classification framework was built. V and J gene assignment, in a later analysis, came from comparing TCR nucleotide sequences with IMGT/GENE-DB human TR gene sequences. Using the TCRdist pipeline, a later analysis assigned CDR3 sequences along with most-parsimonious VDJ recombination scenarios. In a later analysis, every TCR beta chain was defined by the combination of its CDR3 amino acid sequence and its V-gene family, and reads without a unique V-gene family were dropped. As a way to deal with suspected cross-contamination and a sequencing artifact, a later analysis dropped under 600 nucleotide sequences that were highly shared and had low generation probability. A later analysis calculated a clonal expansion index for each public chain from normalized within-repertoire ranks of inferred template counts. In a later analysis, generation probabilities were computed with a VDJ recombination model fitted to out-of-frame rearrangements, and the resulting probabilities were checked against IGoR. Hypergeometric tests were used in a later analysis to score TCR-TCR, TCR-HLA and TCR-CMV co-occurrence, with a repertoire-size bias correction applied to the TCR pairs. In a later analysis, false discovery rates were estimated by permuting HLA or CMV assignments 20 times. In a later analysis, co-occurring TCRs were grouped using DBSCAN, and TCRdist sequence similarity was added for clustering within HLA-allele-positive subsets. For co-occurrence clustering, repertoires with fewer than 30,000 or more than 120,000 public chains were excluded, along with five repertoires with anomalous nucleotide sharing. What TCRdb holds here is the immuneACCESS table cut down to in-frame rearrangements. Part of the clones is not present; checked against another copy, under half of the missing clones reflect an unresolved V gene, and the others are unexplained. The DNA gave D and trimming, while V, J and clone size come from that table. The sample has about 40,000 clones on record. The ten largest clones capture around 3.8% of the sample.

The cohort comprised fewer than 750 healthy bone marrow donors. Cohort members were all nominally healthy when sampled, although unrecorded immune exposures were likely present. The donor tested CMV seronegative, placing the donor among the 352 seronegative members of the cohort. A peripheral blood sample was provided by each donor, and peripheral blood mononuclear cells were used for TCR beta sequencing. The Qiagen DNeasy Blood Extraction Kit was used to extract genomic DNA from the blood cell samples. Details on this clone: What this receptor recognizes is not known.

Sample: PBMCs. The receptor comes from a male donor in good health and CMV-seronegative. Rearrangement joined TRBV5-1 to TRBJ1-4; a weak D assignment points to TRBD1 (5 bases agree). The DNA reads TGCGCCAGCAGCTTGGACTTTCGGGGGGCAACTAATGAAAAACTGTTTTTT. Its translation reads: CASSLDFRGATNEKLFF.